What follows are 16 T cell receptor beta chains derived from one specimen sequenced in a study of T-cell memory formation after mild COVID-19. Using its own MiXCR run on the 5' RACE reads, TCRdb lists one record per CDR3 protein. The sample has about 430,000 distinct CDR3 sequences; 24% are singletons. The sample comprised PBMCs or a T cell subset sorted from them (not recorded which). Source of these receptors: an adult woman who had mild COVID-19 (a few samples of this study predate the infection). Cell type and time point are not known.

This clonotype was counted a few times. The J gene is TRBJ1-4, the V gene TRBV7-9, with D perhaps matching TRBD1 (5 bases). Deletions cut 6 bases from V and 1 base from J, with 18 bases between. The CDR3 covers 17 residues. The germline gives CDR1 SEHNR, CDR2 FQNEAQ (reference sequence). The CDR3 spells CASSSYIAGGTNEKLFF. The CDR3, as DNA: TGTGCCAGCAGTTCATACATCGCGGGGGGAACTAATGAAAAACTGTTTTTT.

In its sample, this clonotype was seen once. The chain employs TRBV6-2 or TRBV6-3 and TRBJ1-6; D is undetermined. CDR3 size: 13 residues. The germline V gene encodes CDR1 MNHEY and CDR2 SVGEGT. V was clipped by 8 bases and J by 9 bases, with 14 bases between them. The CDR3 DNA follows: TGTGCCAGCTGGAGGTGGGGAGCTTCACCCCTCCACTTT. Amino acid sequence: CASWRWGASPLHF.

This clonotype was observed many times. The J gene is TRBJ1-2, the V gene TRBV3-1; 8 nucleotides agree with TRBD1. The CDR3 is made up of 15 amino acids. Per the germline V gene, CDR1 is LGHDT and CDR2 is YNNKEL (reference sequence). The V gene end was trimmed by 5 bases and the J gene end by 3 bases; junction bases not matched to a gene: 8. CDR3 protein: CASSGQNRGDYGYTF. The DNA of the CDR3 is TGTGCCAGCAGCGGACAGAACAGGGGGGACTATGGCTACACCTTC.

This chain joins TRBV7-9 and TRBJ2-2, with D perhaps TRBD2 (6 bases). CDR1 SEHNR and CDR2 FQNEAQ come from the germline V gene (reference sequence). The CDR3 contains 16 residues. V lost 0 bases and J 6 bases, leaving 14 bases between the germline ends. The chain's CDR3 is CASSLALSRESGELFF. The CDR3 nucleotides are TGTGCCAGCAGCTTAGCGCTGTCACGGGAGTCCGGGGAGCTGTTTTTT.

The chain is built from TRBV4-3 and TRBJ2-7; TRBD2 matches at 7 bases. This CDR3 region has 16 residues. With 0 bases clipped from V and 5 bases from J, the junction kept 10 bases outside the gene matches. Germline V CDR1 and CDR2: LGHNA, YSLEER. CDR3 bases: TGCGCCAGCAGCCAAGATTGGCCTAGCGGTCCGCACGAGCAGTACTTC. Its protein product is CASSQDWPSGPHEQYF.

This clonotype was counted many times. V and J are TRBV29-1 and TRBJ2-3; D possibly corresponds to TRBD2 (6 bases). The CDR3 length is 14 residues. Germline V CDR1 and CDR2: SQVTM, ANQGSEA. V was pared by 1 base and J by 3 bases, with 11 bases between. For the CDR3, the DNA is TGCAGCGTTGAAGGTAGCGGCGCAACAGATACGCAGTATTTT. Residues: CSVEGSGATDTQYF.

This clonotype has ten or more counts. The V call is TRBV29-1, the J call TRBJ1-1; D is possibly TRBD1 (6 bases). Germline CDR1 SQVTM, CDR2 ANQGSEA. This CDR3 has 15 residues. Trimming took 4 bases from V and 1 from J, leaving 16 bases between them. The CDR3 DNA is TGCAGCGTTGGAGGGGGGGTTGCGGAGAACACTGAAGCTTTCTTT. Translated: CSVGGGVAENTEAFF.

The chain recombines TRBV2 with TRBJ1-2, with TRBD1 as a possible D gene (6 bases). V was pared by 4 bases and J by 7 bases, with 10 bases between. CDR3 length: 12 residues. Germline assignment: CDR1 SNHLY and CDR2 FYNNEI. The CDR3 bases are TGTGCCAGCAGTGGGGGGGCAGGTGGCTACACCTTC. Translating it yields CASSGGAGGYTF.

CDR3 nucleotides: TGTGCCTCGCAGACAGGGGTGGAGGAGACCCAGTACTTC. Translated, it gives CASQTGVEETQYF. The V gene is TRBV6-5, the J gene TRBJ2-5; 8 positions agree with TRBD1. V lost 11 bases, J lost 5 bases, and 10 bases stayed unmatched. Germline values: CDR1 MNHEY, CDR2 SVGAGI. This CDR3 spans 13 amino acids.

There are a few counts of this clonotype. The chain is built from TRBV7-2 and TRBJ2-2; 12 nucleotides line up with TRBD2. With 2 bases clipped from V and 7 bases from J, the junction kept 5 bases outside the gene matches. Germline CDR1 is SGHTA and CDR2 is FQGNSA. The CDR3 covers 16 residues. CDR3 sequence: CASSLWGLAGNGELFF. The CDR3 DNA reads TGTGCCAGCAGCTTATGGGGACTAGCGGGTAACGGGGAGCTGTTTTTT.

This clonotype turned up a few times. The chain recombines TRBV7-2 with TRBJ2-2; the match to TRBD1 covers 7 bases. Germline V gene lookup returns CDR1 SGHTA and CDR2 FQGNSA. The CDR3 is 15 residues long. V shed 6 bases and J 0 bases; nucleotides not matched to a gene: 4. CDR3 DNA: TGTGCCAGCAGGAGACAGGGCGCGAACACCGGGGAGCTGTTTTTT. Protein: CASRRQGANTGELFF.

This clonotype was counted a few times. The chain carries TRBV5-4 and TRBJ2-3; 10 nucleotides align to TRBD1. Trimming at V came to 4 bases and at J to 4 bases, leaving 3 bases not matched to a gene. The CDR3 has 14 amino acids. Germline V gene lookup returns CDR1 SGHNT and CDR2 YYREEE (reference sequence). CDR3 residues: CASSAGTGADTQYF. The CDR3 nucleotides are TGTGCCAGCAGCGCCGGGACAGGGGCAGATACGCAGTATTTT. The complete variable domain, with remaining parts taken from reference TRBV5-4 and TRBJ2-3, reads ETGVTQSPTHLIKTRGQQVTLRCSSQSGHNTVSWYQQALGQGPQFIFQYYREEENGRGNFPPRFSGLQFPNYSSELNVNALELDDSALYLCASSAGTGADTQYFGPGTRLTVL.

J is TRBJ2-2 and V is TRBV15; D not resolved. Germline lookup yields CDR1 LNHNV and CDR2 YYDKDF (reference sequence). The CDR3 is made up of 12 amino acids. With 7 bases removed from V and 3 bases from J, the gap between germline ends came to 6 bases. The CDR3 bases are TGTGCCACCATCAGTGACACCGGGGAGCTGTTTTTT. Translating it yields CATISDTGELFF.

This clonotype came up a few times. The chain is built from TRBV20-1 and TRBJ2-3; 7 bases align to TRBD2. V was pared by 5 bases and J by 13 bases, with 18 bases of the junction left unmatched. This CDR3 region has 14 residues. Germline loops: CDR1 DFQATT, CDR2 SNEGSKA (reference sequence). CDR3 sequence (DNA): TGCAGTGCTTACCGTCCCACGGGAAGCGGGGTGGAGTATTTT. Translation gives CSAYRPTGSGVEYF.

This clonotype was seen a few times. This chain links TRBV7-9 with TRBJ2-7, with D maybe TRBD1 (5 bases). V lost 5 bases and J 0 bases, leaving 11 bases between the germline ends. Germline CDR1 is SEHNR and CDR2 is FQNEAQ (reference sequence). CDR3 length: 14 amino acids. The CDR3 region is CASSVDSTSYEQYF. CDR3 coding DNA: TGTGCCAGCAGCGTAGACAGTACCTCCTACGAGCAGTACTTC.

V usage is TRBV5-1 and J usage is TRBJ2-2, with a tentative D call TRBD2 (6 bases). This CDR3 has 17 amino acids. Germline values: CDR1 SGHRS, CDR2 YFSETQ. V was cut by 0 bases and J by 9 bases, with 21 bases left in between. In DNA form, the CDR3 reads TGCGCCAGCAGCTTGGGGGCGACGGATACGGCGGGGCGGGAGCTGTTTTTT. This encodes CASSLGATDTAGRELFF.